Listed here are 7 T cell receptor beta chains from one sample, sequenced in a study of human T cells and chemical hapten exposure. TCRdb redid the calling of the RACE reads with MiXCR, one entry per CDR3 protein. The table has tens of thousands of distinct CDR3 sequences, about 10% seen once. The time point here: patch test 1, 2 weeks after DPC sensitization. Specified treatment: therapeutic diphenylcyclopropenone sensitization with weekly scalp DPC. The source was whole blood, collected in connection with sensitization to the hapten diphenylcyclopropenone (DPC). Source of these receptors: a man aged 35-49 years with alopecia areata. Some clones in this sample may be carry-over from other donors' samples.

The chain uses TRBV12-3 or TRBV12-4 and TRBJ2-4; D gene ambiguous. The CDR3 is 10 amino acids. V lost 6 bases and J lost 5, with 2 bases in between. CDR3 DNA sequence: TGTGCCAGCAGCCAAAACATTCAGTACTTC. Translating it yields CASSQNIQYF.

This clonotype was recorded many times. The V gene is TRBV9, the J gene TRBJ1-1; D unresolved. Germline V gene data show CDR1 as SGDLS and CDR2 as YYNGEE. The CDR3 is 15 residues long. The V and J ends lost 0 bases and 6 bases respectively, with 15 bases between them. CDR3 coding DNA: TGTGCCAGCAGCGTAGAGGGATCTAATAGCGCTGAAGCTTTCTTT. Its translation: CASSVEGSNSAEAFF.

The table lists this clonotype with a few counts. The V call is TRBV29-1, the J call TRBJ2-1, with D maybe TRBD2 (6 bases). Trimming took off 6 bases at V and 12 bases at J, with 18 bases between the two ends. The CDR3 sequence is 12 residues long. Germline V gene data show CDR1 as SQVTM and CDR2 as ANQGSEA. As DNA, the CDR3 is TGCAGCGTCGGGAGTGAACGTAGGGGGCAGTTCTTC. This gives the protein CSVGSERRGQFF.

The chain carries TRBV5-1 and TRBJ2-3; no clear D. V was clipped by 5 bases and J by 3 bases, with 4 bases between them. Germline V gene sequence: CDR1 SGHRS, CDR2 YFSETQ. The CDR3 is made up of 11 amino acids. CDR3 residues: CASRTTDTQYF. In DNA form, the CDR3 reads TGCGCCAGCAGGACTACAGATACGCAGTATTTT.

The table lists this clonotype with many counts. The V gene is TRBV20-1, the J gene TRBJ2-7; 13 nucleotides agree with TRBD2. Trimming took 5 bases from V and 2 from J; bases not matched to a gene: 6. CDR3 length: 15 residues. The germline V gene has CDR1 DFQATT and CDR2 SNEGSKA (reference sequence). CDR3 DNA sequence: TGCAGTGCTCGGACTAGCGGGAGCCCTACCTACGAGCAGTACGTC. Translated: CSARTSGSPTYEQYV.

The chain uses TRBV6-5 and TRBJ2-1, with 8 bases fitting TRBD1. CDR1 and CDR2 (germline): MNHEY, SVGAGI. The V and J ends lost 7 bases and 6 bases, in that order; junction bases with no gene match: 8. The CDR3 runs to 14 residues. The DNA of the CDR3 is TGTGCCAGCAAGCCCGGGACAGGCGCCAATGAGCAGTTCTTC. Its translation is CASKPGTGANEQFF.

In this sample, this clonotype turned up a few times. V is TRBV12-3 or TRBV12-4 and J is TRBJ1-1; D is uncertain. The CDR3 has 14 residues. V was pared by 7 bases and J by 5 bases, with 17 bases between. CDR3 DNA sequence: TGTGCCAGCAAGGAAGTACTCCGAGGGACTGAAGCTTTCTTT. This encodes CASKEVLRGTEAFF.